One sample yielded the 13 T cell receptor beta chains listed below, sequenced in a study of shared T cell receptors in the human thymus. TCRdb's table, derived via immunoSEQ multiplex PCR, lists solely in-frame clones and lacks some. The data contain 500,000 to 550,000 clones, more than 75% of them singletons. These data also featured in a second study, about human thymus T cells.

The sequenced sample consisted of thymocytes. Every receptor here comes from a boy under two years old with a congenital heart defect.

The chain links TRBV18 to TRBJ2-5; maybe TRBD2 (5 bases). Germline CDR1 reads KGHSH; CDR2 reads LQKENI. The V end lost 3 bases, the J end lost 4 bases, and 12 bases lay between the germline ends. This CDR3 region has 14 residues. CDR3 in amino acids: CASSPPGVSETQYF. CDR3 nucleotides: TGTGCCAGCTCACCCCCCGGGGTATCAGAGACCCAGTACTTC. Drawing the rest from reference TRBV18 and TRBJ2-5, the complete variable domain is NAGVMQNPRHLVRRRGQEARLRCSPMKGHSHVYWYRQLPEEGLKFMVYLQKENIIDESGMPKERFSAEFPKEGPSILRIQQVVRGDSAAYFCASSPPGVSETQYFGPGTRLLVL.

The chain links TRBV5-8 to TRBJ2-7; D might be TRBD1 (5 bases). Germline V gene sequence: CDR1 SGHTS, CDR2 YDEGEE. This CDR3 comprises 14 residues. Trimming took off 1 base at V and 1 base at J, with 9 bases between the two ends. Here the CDR3 reads CASSLRGLSYEQYF. In DNA, the CDR3 is TGTGCCAGCAGCTTGAGGGGCCTATCCTACGAGCAGTACTTC.

The chain couples TRBV4-2 to TRBJ2-7; D not certain. This CDR3 comprises 15 residues. V lost 0 bases to trimming and J lost 3 bases, with 12 bases between them. Germline CDR1 is LGHNA and CDR2 is YNFKEQ. The CDR3 DNA sequence: TGTGCCAGCAGCCAAGAGGCCCAATCAGGCTACGAGCAGTACTTC. Amino acids: CASSQEAQSGYEQYF.

This clone came up a few times. This chain uses TRBV6-1 with TRBJ2-1; D is possibly TRBD2 (7 bases). Looked up from germline, CDR1 is MNHNS and CDR2 is SASEGT. The CDR3 has 15 amino acids. V lost 6 bases and J 4 bases, leaving 16 bases between the germline ends. In nucleotides, the CDR3 is TGTGCCAGCAGCCCACAGAGCGGGACATACAATGAGCAGTTCTTC. Amino acid sequence: CASSPQSGTYNEQFF.

The chain joins TRBV25-1 to TRBJ1-1; 8 nucleotides line up with TRBD1. CDR3 size: 14 residues. Germline V gene sequence: CDR1 MGHDK, CDR2 SYGVNS. V trimming: 2 bases; J trimming: 6 bases; junction bases outside the gene matches: 5. This CDR3 is CASSEPTGGAEAFF. The CDR3 nucleotides are TGTGCCAGCAGTGAACCAACAGGGGGTGCTGAAGCTTTCTTT.

The rearrangement links TRBV11-2 to TRBJ2-5; 7 bases line up with TRBD1. Per germline, CDR1 SGHAT and CDR2 FQNNGV. V shed 5 bases and J 3 bases; nucleotides not matched to a gene: 9. This CDR3 is 15 amino acids long. This chain's CDR3 is CASSAGTGTEETQYF. CDR3 coding DNA: TGTGCCAGCAGCGCCGGGACCGGGACAGAAGAGACCCAGTACTTC.

The chain joins TRBV5-1 to TRBJ2-1, with 8 bases matching TRBD2. This CDR3 is built from 17 residues. After removal of 4 bases from V and 0 bases from J, the junction contained 9 bases not matched to a gene. Germline CDR1 reads SGHRS; CDR2 reads YFSETQ. The CDR3 spells CASSTIAGGYSYNEQFF. CDR3 bases: TGCGCCAGCAGCACGATTGCGGGAGGTTACTCCTACAATGAGCAGTTCTTC.

The chain uses TRBV29-1 and TRBJ2-7, with 9 bases that match TRBD2. The germline gives CDR1 SQVTM, CDR2 ANQGSEA. Trimming cost V 6 bases and J 1 base; bases outside gene matches: 7. This CDR3 has 14 residues. DNA of the CDR3: TGCAGCGTGGGTAGCGGGAGCCCATCCTACGAGCAGTACTTC. Amino acids: CSVGSGSPSYEQYF.

The V call is TRBV28, the J call TRBJ1-1, with D tentatively TRBD1 (5 bases). Germline loops: CDR1 MDHEN, CDR2 SYDVKM. V lost 7 bases, J lost 0 bases, and 12 bases lay in between. The CDR3 has 14 amino acids. CDR3 in DNA: TGTGCCAGCACGGGGGGTGTGGTGAACACTGAAGCTTTCTTT. Amino acid sequence: CASTGGVVNTEAFF. Complete variable domain (other parts from reference TRBV28 and TRBJ1-1): DVKVTQSSRYLVKRTGEKVFLECVQDMDHENMFWYRQDPGLGLRLIYFSYDVKMKEKGDIPEGYSVSREKKERFSLILESASTNQTSMYLCASTGGVVNTEAFFGQGTRLTVV.

This chain uses TRBV27 with TRBJ2-2; TRBD2 aligns across 10 bases. The V and J ends lost 3 bases and 7 bases, in that order; junction bases with no gene match: 11. Germline V gene data show CDR1 as MNHEY and CDR2 as SMNVEV (reference sequence). CDR3 length equals 17 residues. In nucleotides, the CDR3 is TGTGCCAGCAGTTTCCTGGGACTAGCGAGAGGTGGCGGGGAGCTGTTTTTT. This translates into CASSFLGLARGGGELFF.

This chain uses TRBV19 with TRBJ1-4; D call uncertain. V shed 5 bases and J shed 4 bases, with 8 bases lying between them. Germline values: CDR1 LNHDA, CDR2 SQIVND (reference sequence). The CDR3 contains 13 residues. The CDR3 nucleotides read TGTGCCAGTAGTCCCCGGGGTAATGAAAAACTGTTTTTT. It specifies CASSPRGNEKLFF.

The genes are TRBV19 and TRBJ2-1; possible D gene TRBD2, 6 bases. Germline V lookup: CDR1 LNHDA, CDR2 SQIVND (reference sequence). This CDR3 has 16 amino acids. Trimming pared 5 bases from V and 6 bases from J, leaving 20 bases between. The CDR3 here is CASSALCRECSNEQFF. In DNA form, the CDR3 reads TGTGCCAGTAGTGCCCTGTGTCGGGAGTGTAGCAATGAGCAGTTCTTC.

This chain joins TRBV15 and TRBJ1-5, with TRBD1 identical over 7 bases. Germline lookup yields CDR1 LNHNV and CDR2 YYDKDF (reference sequence). Trimming removed 3 bases from V and 4 bases from J; junction bases left unmatched: 21. The CDR3 covers 20 residues. The CDR3 sequence is CATSSHILRGDRDPNQPQHF. The DNA for the CDR3 is TGTGCCACCAGCAGTCACATCCTTCGGGGAGACAGGGACCCTAATCAGCCCCAGCATTTT.